The present entry profiles one T cell receptor beta chain with its context. Its matching antigen is unknown. The sample belongs to a study of cytomegalovirus exposure and HLA in healthy donors. Notes on the study in general: It was reportedly the case that the classifier diagnosed cytomegalovirus status with high specificity and sensitivity. In vitro testing confirmed a few CMV-associated chains as specific for CMV antigens. The likely explanation for a cluster of highly shared sequence variants was sequencing artifact.

Amplification used 60 Vbeta primers and 13 Jbeta primers. How the authors handled the data: In a later analysis, of some 80 million unique beta chains, about 10 million appeared in at least two donors. The table came from immunoSEQ multiplex PCR; TCRdb's copy has only in-frame clones and leaves some out. That table furnishes V, J and clone size, whereas the DNA furnished D and trimming. The data hold more than 110,000 clones, with approximately 80% observed a single time. The CDR3 spans 15 residues. Per the germline V gene, CDR1 is SEHNR and CDR2 is FQNEAQ (reference sequence). With 1 base clipped from V and 5 bases from J, the junction kept 6 bases outside the gene matches.

The chain has TRBV7-9 and TRBJ2-7; 9 bases match TRBD2. Sample: PBMCs. The receptor's source is a male donor in good health and CMV-seronegative. The CDR3 DNA reads TGTGCCAGCAGCTTAGGAGGAGCGGGAGGCCACGAGCAGTACTTC. Residues: CASSLGGAGGHEQYF.